The text below deals with one T cell receptor beta chain. This entry comes from a study of T cell changes during pregnancy in multiple sclerosis. Per the germline V gene, CDR1 is MNHEY and CDR2 is SVGAGI. The CDR3 is 15 residues long. V dropped 2 bases and J dropped 3 bases, with 12 bases sitting between them. Generated by immunoSEQ multiplex PCR, the TCRdb table keeps only in-frame clones and is missing some. The sample contains roughly 47,000 clones, 75% to 90% of which appear only once. The sample in question was CD8+ T cells from peripheral blood mononuclear cells, obtained in the second trimester of pregnancy. The sequence was obtained from a female donor with multiple sclerosis, enrolled in a pregnancy study. This chain links TRBV6-5 with TRBJ2-3; D not resolved. The CDR3 is CASSYTIGRTDTQYF. The CDR3 nucleotides are TGTGCCAGCAGTTACACTATTGGTAGGACAGATACGCAGTATTTT.